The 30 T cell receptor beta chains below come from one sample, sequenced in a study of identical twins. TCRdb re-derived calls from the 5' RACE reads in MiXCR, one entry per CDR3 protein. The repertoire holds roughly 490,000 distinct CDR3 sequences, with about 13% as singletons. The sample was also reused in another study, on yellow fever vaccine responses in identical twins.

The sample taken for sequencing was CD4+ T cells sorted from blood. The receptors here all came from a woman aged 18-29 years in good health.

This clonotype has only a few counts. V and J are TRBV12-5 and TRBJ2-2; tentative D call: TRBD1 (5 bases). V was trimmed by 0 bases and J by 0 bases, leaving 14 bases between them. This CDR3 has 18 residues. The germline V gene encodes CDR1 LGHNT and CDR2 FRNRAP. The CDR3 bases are TGTGCTAGTGGTTTGGTACTCTTAGGGGAAACGAACACCGGGGAGCTGTTTTTT. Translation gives CASGLVLLGETNTGELFF.

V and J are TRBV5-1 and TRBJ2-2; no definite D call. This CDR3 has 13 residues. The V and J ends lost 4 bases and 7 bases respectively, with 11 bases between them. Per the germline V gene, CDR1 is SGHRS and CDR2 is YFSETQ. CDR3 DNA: TGCGCCAGCAGCCCGGGCCCAATCGGGGAGCTGTTTTTT. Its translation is CASSPGPIGELFF. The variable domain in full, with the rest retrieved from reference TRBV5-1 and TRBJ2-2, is KAGVTQTPRYLIKTRGQQVTLSCSPISGHRSVSWYQQTPGQGLQFLFEYFSETQRNKGNFPGRFSGRQFSNSRSEMNVSTLELGDSALYLCASSPGPIGELFFGEGSRLTVL.

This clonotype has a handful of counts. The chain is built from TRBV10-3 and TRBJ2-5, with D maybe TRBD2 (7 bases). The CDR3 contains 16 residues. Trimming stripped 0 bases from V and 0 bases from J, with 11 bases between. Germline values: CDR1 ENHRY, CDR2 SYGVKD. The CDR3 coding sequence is TGTGCCATCAGTGAGTCGCGGGGGCAGTACCAAGAGACCCAGTACTTC. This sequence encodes CAISESRGQYQETQYF.

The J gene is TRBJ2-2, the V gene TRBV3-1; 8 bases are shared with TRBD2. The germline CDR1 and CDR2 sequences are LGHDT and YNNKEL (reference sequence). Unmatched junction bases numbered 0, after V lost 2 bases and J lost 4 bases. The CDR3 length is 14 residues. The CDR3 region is CASSQTSGTGELFF. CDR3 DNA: TGTGCCAGCAGCCAAACTAGCGGCACCGGGGAGCTGTTTTTT.

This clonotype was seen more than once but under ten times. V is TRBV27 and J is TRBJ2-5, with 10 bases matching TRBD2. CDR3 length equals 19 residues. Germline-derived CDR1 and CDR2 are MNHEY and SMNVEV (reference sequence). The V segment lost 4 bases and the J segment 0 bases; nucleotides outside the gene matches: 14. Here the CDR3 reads CASSSRSTLSGRYQETQYF. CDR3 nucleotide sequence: TGTGCCAGCAGTTCCCGGAGCACCCTTAGCGGGAGGTACCAAGAGACCCAGTACTTC.

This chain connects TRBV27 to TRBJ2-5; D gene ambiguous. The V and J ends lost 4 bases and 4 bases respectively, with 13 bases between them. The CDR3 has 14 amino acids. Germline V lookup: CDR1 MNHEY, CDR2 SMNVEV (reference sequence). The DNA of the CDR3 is TGTGCCAGCAGTTCGACCTGGACGGGAGAGACCCAGTACTTC. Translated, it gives CASSSTWTGETQYF.

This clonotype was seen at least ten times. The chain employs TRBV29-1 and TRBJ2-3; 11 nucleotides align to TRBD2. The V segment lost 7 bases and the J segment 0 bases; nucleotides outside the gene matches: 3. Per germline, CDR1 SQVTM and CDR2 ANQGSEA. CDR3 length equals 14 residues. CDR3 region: CSARLAGSTDTQYF. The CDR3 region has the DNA TGCAGCGCTCGACTAGCGGGGAGCACAGATACGCAGTATTTT.

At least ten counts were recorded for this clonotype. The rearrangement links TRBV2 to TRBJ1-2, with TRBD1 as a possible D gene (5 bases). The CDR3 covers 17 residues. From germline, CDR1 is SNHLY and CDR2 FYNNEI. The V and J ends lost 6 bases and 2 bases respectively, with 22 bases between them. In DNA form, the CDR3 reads TGTGCCAGCAGGGGATCCCGGGACCATTCCCGAAACTATGGCTACACCTTC. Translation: CASRGSRDHSRNYGYTF.

Here the CDR3 DNA reads TGTGCCATCACAAACGGGGGCGGCCTAGGGGATACGCAGTATTTT. It yields the protein CAITNGGGLGDTQYF. This chain joins TRBV10-3 and TRBJ2-3; D possibly uses TRBD1 or TRBD2 (6 bases each). This CDR3 has 15 amino acids. Germline V CDR1 and CDR2: ENHRY, SYGVKD. V shed 7 bases and J shed 6 bases, with 20 bases lying between them.

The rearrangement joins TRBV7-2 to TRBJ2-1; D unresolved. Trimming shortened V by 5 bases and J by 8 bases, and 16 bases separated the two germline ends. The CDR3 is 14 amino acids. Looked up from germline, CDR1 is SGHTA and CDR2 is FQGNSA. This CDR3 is CASSPRLLSDEQFF. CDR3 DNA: TGTGCCAGCAGCCCCCGACTCCTATCAGATGAGCAGTTCTTC.

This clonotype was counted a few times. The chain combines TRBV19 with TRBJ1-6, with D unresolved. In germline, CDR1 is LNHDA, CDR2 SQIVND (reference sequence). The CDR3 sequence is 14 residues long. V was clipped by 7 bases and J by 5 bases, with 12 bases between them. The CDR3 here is CASTEVIHNSPLHF. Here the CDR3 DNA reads TGTGCCAGTACAGAGGTGATTCATAATTCACCCCTCCACTTT.

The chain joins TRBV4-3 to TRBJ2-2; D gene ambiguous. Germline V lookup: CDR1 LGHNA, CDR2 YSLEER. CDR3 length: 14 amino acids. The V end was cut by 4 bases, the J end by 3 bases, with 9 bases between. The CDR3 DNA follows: TGCGCCAGCAGCCGAACTCAGGACACCGGGGAGCTGTTTTTT. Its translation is CASSRTQDTGELFF.

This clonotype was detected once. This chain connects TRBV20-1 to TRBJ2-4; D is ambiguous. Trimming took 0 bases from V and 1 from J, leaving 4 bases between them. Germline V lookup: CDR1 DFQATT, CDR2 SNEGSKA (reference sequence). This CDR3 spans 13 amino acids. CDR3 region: CSAREAAKNIQYF. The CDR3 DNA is TGCAGTGCTAGAGAAGCGGCCAAAAACATTCAGTACTTC.

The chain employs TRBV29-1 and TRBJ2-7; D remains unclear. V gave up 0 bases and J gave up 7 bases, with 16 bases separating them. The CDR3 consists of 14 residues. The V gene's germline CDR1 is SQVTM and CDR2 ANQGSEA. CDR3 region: CSVEDSGTSDEQYF. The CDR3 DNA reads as TGCAGCGTTGAAGATAGTGGCACATCCGATGAGCAGTACTTC.

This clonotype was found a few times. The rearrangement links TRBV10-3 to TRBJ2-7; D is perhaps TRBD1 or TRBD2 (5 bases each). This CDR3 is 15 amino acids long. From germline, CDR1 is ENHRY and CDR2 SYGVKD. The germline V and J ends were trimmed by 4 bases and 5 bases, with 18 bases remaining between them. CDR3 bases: TGTGCCATCAGTGTTTTTGAGGGGATCGGGGACGAGCAGTACTTC. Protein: CAISVFEGIGDEQYF.

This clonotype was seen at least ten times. CDR3 amino acids: CASRSGTGDGYTF. The DNA of the CDR3 is TGTGCCAGCAGGTCGGGGACAGGGGATGGCTACACCTTC. J is TRBJ1-2 and V is TRBV12-3 or TRBV12-4; 10 bases agree with TRBD1. V dropped 6 bases and J dropped 6; count of bases not matched to a gene: 4. The CDR3 has 13 residues.

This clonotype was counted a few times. CDR3 DNA: TGTGCCAGCAGCTTAGATCCAGCGGGGTACACAGATACGCAGTATTTT. Its translation: CASSLDPAGYTDTQYF. This chain links TRBV7-2 with TRBJ2-3; 7 nucleotides match TRBD2. V lost 1 base to trimming and J lost 2 bases; unmatched junction nucleotides: 6. Germline CDR1 SGHTA, CDR2 FQGNSA. The CDR3 is 16 residues long.

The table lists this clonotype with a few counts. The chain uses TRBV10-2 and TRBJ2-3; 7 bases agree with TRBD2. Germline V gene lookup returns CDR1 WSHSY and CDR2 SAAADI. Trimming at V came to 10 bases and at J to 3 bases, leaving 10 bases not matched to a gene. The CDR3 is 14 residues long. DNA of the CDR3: TGCGCCATTACGGGAGGAGGTGGGACAGATACGCAGTATTTT. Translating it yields CAITGGGGTDTQYF.

CDR3 loop: CASSQGHPVNYGYTF. The CDR3 DNA reads as TGCGCCAGCAGCCAGGGACACCCTGTTAACTATGGCTACACCTTC. The J gene is TRBJ1-2, the V gene TRBV4-1; D is possibly TRBD1 (6 bases). CDR3 length equals 15 residues. Germline assignment: CDR1 MGHRA and CDR2 YSYEKL. V lost 3 bases, J lost 1 base, and 12 bases lay in between.

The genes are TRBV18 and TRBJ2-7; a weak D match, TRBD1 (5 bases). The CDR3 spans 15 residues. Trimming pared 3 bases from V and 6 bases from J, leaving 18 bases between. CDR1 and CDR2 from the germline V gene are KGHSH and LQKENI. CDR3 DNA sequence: TGTGCCAGCTCACCGATCTCGACTGGGCAGGGCGAGCAGTACTTC. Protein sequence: CASSPISTGQGEQYF. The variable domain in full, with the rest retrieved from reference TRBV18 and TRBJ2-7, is NAGVMQNPRHLVRRRGQEARLRCSPMKGHSHVYWYRQLPEEGLKFMVYLQKENIIDESGMPKERFSAEFPKEGPSILRIQQVVRGDSAAYFCASSPISTGQGEQYFGPGTRLTVT.

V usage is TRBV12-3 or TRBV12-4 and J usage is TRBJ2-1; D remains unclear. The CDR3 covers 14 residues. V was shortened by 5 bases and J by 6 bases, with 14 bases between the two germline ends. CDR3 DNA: TGTGCCAGCAGTCCTCAATCGGATATCAATGAGCAGTTCTTC. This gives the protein CASSPQSDINEQFF.

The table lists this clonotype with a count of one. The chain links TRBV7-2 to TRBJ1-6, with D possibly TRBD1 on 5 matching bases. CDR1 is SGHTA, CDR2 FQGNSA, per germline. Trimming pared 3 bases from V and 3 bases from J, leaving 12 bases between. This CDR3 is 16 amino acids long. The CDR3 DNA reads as TGTGCCAGCAGCTTTGCCCGGGGGAACTATAATTCACCCCTCCACTTT. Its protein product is CASSFARGNYNSPLHF.

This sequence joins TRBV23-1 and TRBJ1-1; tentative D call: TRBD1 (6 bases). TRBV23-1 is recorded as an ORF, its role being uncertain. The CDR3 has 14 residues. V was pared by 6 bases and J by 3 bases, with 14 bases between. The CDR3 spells CASSRGGGYTEAFF. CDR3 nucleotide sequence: TGCGCCAGCAGCAGAGGGGGAGGGTACACTGAAGCTTTCTTT.

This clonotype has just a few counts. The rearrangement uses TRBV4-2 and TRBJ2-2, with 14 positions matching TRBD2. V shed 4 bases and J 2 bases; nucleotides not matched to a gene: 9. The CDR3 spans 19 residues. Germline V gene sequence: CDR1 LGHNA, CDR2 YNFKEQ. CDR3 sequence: CASSRTGTSGGPNTGELFF. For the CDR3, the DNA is TGTGCCAGCAGCCGGACCGGGACTAGCGGGGGCCCAAACACCGGGGAGCTGTTTTTT.

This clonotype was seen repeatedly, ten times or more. For the CDR3, the DNA is TGTGCCTGGAGTAGGTGGGAGGACACTGAAGCTTTCTTT. Translated: CAWSRWEDTEAFF. This chain joins TRBV30 and TRBJ1-1; D is ambiguous. This CDR3 has 13 amino acids. Trimming stripped 2 bases from V and 3 bases from J, with 10 bases between. Germline V gene sequence: CDR1 GTSNPN, CDR2 SVGIG (reference sequence).

Written as DNA, the CDR3 is TGTGCCAGCAGCCCGGACAGCGGGCGTTGGTATACTGAAGCTTTCTTT. It codes for CASSPDSGRWYTEAFF. The V call is TRBV7-2, the J call TRBJ1-1, with D perhaps TRBD1 (6 bases). The CDR3 runs 16 residues. Germline V gives CDR1 SGHTA, CDR2 FQGNSA. V was pared by 5 bases and J by 5 bases, with 21 bases between.

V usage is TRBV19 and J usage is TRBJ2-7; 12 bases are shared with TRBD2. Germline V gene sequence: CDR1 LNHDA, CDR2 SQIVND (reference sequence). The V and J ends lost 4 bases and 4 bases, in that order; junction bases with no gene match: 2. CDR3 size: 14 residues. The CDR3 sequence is CASSNLAGGYEQYF. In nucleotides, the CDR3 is TGTGCCAGTAGTAATCTAGCGGGAGGGTACGAGCAGTACTTC. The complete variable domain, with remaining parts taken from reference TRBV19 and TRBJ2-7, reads DGGITQSPKYLFRKEGQNVTLSCEQNLNHDAMYWYRQDPGQGLRLIYYSQIVNDFQKGDIAEGYSVSREKKESFPLTVTSAQKNPTAFYLCASSNLAGGYEQYFGPGTRLTVT.

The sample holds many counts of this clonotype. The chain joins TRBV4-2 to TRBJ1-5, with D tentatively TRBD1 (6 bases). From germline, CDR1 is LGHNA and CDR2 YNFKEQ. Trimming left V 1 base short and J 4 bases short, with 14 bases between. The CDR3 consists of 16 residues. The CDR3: CASSQGAQGINQPQHF. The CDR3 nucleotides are TGTGCCAGCAGCCAAGGGGCACAGGGAATAAATCAGCCCCAGCATTTT.

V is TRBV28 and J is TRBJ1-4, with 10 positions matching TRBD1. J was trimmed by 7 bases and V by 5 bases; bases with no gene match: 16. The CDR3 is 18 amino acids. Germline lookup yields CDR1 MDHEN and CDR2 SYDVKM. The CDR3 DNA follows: TGTGCCAGCAGTCAACCTGGACAGGGGGGAATCCTAATTGAAAAACTGTTTTTT. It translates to CASSQPGQGGILIEKLFF.

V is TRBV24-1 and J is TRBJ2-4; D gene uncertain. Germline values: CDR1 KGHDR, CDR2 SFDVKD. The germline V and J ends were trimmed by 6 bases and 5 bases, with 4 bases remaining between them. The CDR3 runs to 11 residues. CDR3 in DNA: TGTGCCACCAGTTCGGAAAACATTCAGTACTTC. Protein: CATSSENIQYF.